These 13 T cell receptor beta chains were sequenced from one sample in a study of cytotoxic CD8 clonotypes in ibrutinib-treated CLL. Data came from immunoSEQ multiplex PCR; TCRdb stores just in-frame clones and leaves some out. The table shows 14,000 or so clones, with about two thirds occurring only once. Source: PBMCs, taken before ibrutinib treatment. The receptor set was obtained from a human donor with chronic lymphocytic leukemia.

This rearrangement joins TRBV5-4 to TRBJ2-5; 8 bases fit TRBD2. CDR3 size: 15 residues. V trimming: 3 bases; J trimming: 5 bases; junction bases outside the gene matches: 9. Germline V gene sequence: CDR1 SGHNT, CDR2 YYREEE (reference sequence). The CDR3 here is CASSSLGGVGETQYF. In DNA form, the CDR3 reads TGTGCCAGCAGCTCGCTCGGGGGGGTTGGGGAGACCCAGTACTTC.

The chain couples TRBV11-2 to TRBJ1-1; D uncertain. The ends were cut back, 3 bases at V and 6 bases at J, with 11 bases in the middle. The CDR3 consists of 13 residues. CDR1 SGHAT and CDR2 FQNNGV come from the germline V gene. The CDR3 DNA is TGTGCCAGCAGCTTCGGAGAAGTCGCTGAAGCTTTCTTT. Its protein is CASSFGEVAEAFF.

V gene TRBV19 combines with J gene TRBJ1-2; D is possibly TRBD1 (5 bases). The germline CDR1 and CDR2 sequences are LNHDA and SQIVND (reference sequence). Trimming took off 3 bases at V and 1 base at J, with 9 bases between the two ends. The CDR3 spans 14 residues. The CDR3 bases are TGTGCCAGTAGTATGGCAGGGATTAACTATGGCTACACCTTC. This gives the protein CASSMAGINYGYTF. The whole variable domain, filled in from reference TRBV19 and TRBJ1-2, reads DGGITQSPKYLFRKEGQNVTLSCEQNLNHDAMYWYRQDPGQGLRLIYYSQIVNDFQKGDIAEGYSVSREKKESFPLTVTSAQKNPTAFYLCASSMAGINYGYTFGSGTRLTVV.

This chain joins TRBV5-4 and TRBJ2-1; D unclear. Looked up from germline, CDR1 is SGHNT and CDR2 is YYREEE (reference sequence). The CDR3 consists of 12 residues. Trimming cost V 5 bases and J 6 bases, with 9 bases left between them. CDR3 residues: CASSGYSNEQFF. The CDR3 coding sequence is TGTGCCAGCAGTGGGTACAGCAATGAGCAGTTCTTC.

The chain combines TRBV11-2 with TRBJ2-2; 9 positions match TRBD1. Germline values: CDR1 SGHAT, CDR2 FQNNGV. The CDR3 has 13 residues. After removal of 11 bases from V and 3 bases from J, the junction contained 4 bases not matched to a gene. CDR3: CAGTGGHTGELFF. The CDR3 region has the DNA TGTGCCGGAACAGGGGGCCACACCGGGGAGCTGTTTTTT.

This clone turned up a few times. The chain recombines TRBV12-5 with TRBJ1-1, with a tentative D call TRBD1 (5 bases). The CDR3 totals 12 residues. CDR1 and CDR2 (germline): LGHNT, FRNRAP. V was cut by 2 bases and J by 4 bases, with 5 bases left in between. The CDR3 here is CASGLTGTEAFF. CDR3 sequence (DNA): TGTGCTAGTGGTTTGACAGGCACTGAAGCTTTCTTT.

By proportion, this clone is large. The CDR3 reads CASSQAPEIYYEQYF. For the CDR3, the DNA is TGCGCCAGCAGCCAAGCCCCCGAGATTTACTACGAGCAGTACTTC. This sequence joins TRBV4-1 and TRBJ2-7, with D hard to call. The CDR3 covers 15 residues. Trimming left V 1 base short and J 3 bases short, with 13 bases between. CDR1 is MGHRA and CDR2 is YSYEKL in the germline V gene.

This clone was seen a few times. The V call is TRBV6-5, the J call TRBJ2-2, with D tentatively TRBD1 or TRBD2 (5 bases each). This CDR3 spans 16 amino acids. The V gene's germline CDR1 is MNHEY and CDR2 SVGAGI. With 4 bases removed from V and 6 bases from J, the gap between germline ends came to 18 bases. The CDR3: CASSSTELGSPGELFF. CDR3 nucleotide sequence: TGTGCCAGCAGTTCGACAGAATTGGGGAGCCCCGGGGAGCTGTTTTTT.

The genes are TRBV27 and TRBJ1-2, with D uncertain. V dropped 2 bases and J dropped 7 bases, with 5 bases sitting between them. The CDR3 is 11 residues long. Germline V lookup: CDR1 MNHEY, CDR2 SMNVEV (reference sequence). CDR3 nucleotide sequence: TGTGCCAGCAGTTTACTGCTTGGCTACACCTTC. As protein: CASSLLLGYTF.

The V and J genes are TRBV7-9 and TRBJ2-7, with D possibly matching TRBD1 (7 bases). The CDR3 is 15 amino acids. V was pared by 1 base and J by 5 bases, with 15 bases between. Germline CDR1 reads SEHNR; CDR2 reads FQNEAQ (reference sequence). CDR3 nucleotide sequence: TGTGCCAGCAGCTTAGGCGGGACAGTGGGGGACGAGCAGTACTTC. It encodes CASSLGGTVGDEQYF.

The chain is built from TRBV5-6 and TRBJ1-2; D unclear. The CDR3 runs to 12 residues. Germline loops: CDR1 SGHDT, CDR2 YYEEEE. Trimming removed 2 bases at V and 8 bases at J, with 10 bases between. CDR3 coding DNA: TGTGCCAGCAGCTTCACCCTGCAGGGCTACACCTTC. This sequence encodes CASSFTLQGYTF.

In the case of this clone: Other DNA sequences in the sample encode the same CDR3. V gene TRBV5-1 combines with J gene TRBJ1-1, with 7 bases identical to TRBD1. From germline, CDR1 is SGHRS and CDR2 YFSETQ. This CDR3 has 15 amino acids. Losses at the gene ends were 0 bases for V and 3 bases for J; bases not matched to a gene: 5. The CDR3 DNA reads TGCGCCAGCAGCTTGGGGGCAGGGGGAGACACTGAAGCTTTCTTT. Encoded protein: CASSLGAGGDTEAFF.

The chain couples TRBV2 to TRBJ1-4; possible D gene TRBD1, 5 bases. The CDR3 runs 15 residues. Trimming left V 6 bases short and J 11 bases short, with 22 bases between. Germline V CDR1 and CDR2: SNHLY, FYNNEI. The CDR3 nucleotides are TGTGCCAGCAGCGTGAACAGACAGAATACCGTGAAACTGTTTTTT. Translating gives CASSVNRQNTVKLFF.